This TCR beta chain derives from a study of regulatory T cells in long-lasting Graves disease. Both iRepertoire HTBI primers and Arm-PCR of CDR3 regions were used to build the TCR beta libraries. TCRdb called the multiplex PCR reads again in MiXCR, with one record for every CDR3 protein. The profile covers around 320,000 distinct CDR3 sequences, with approximately 16% appearing a single time and 30% taken by the ten largest. Germline V lookup: CDR1 DFQATT, CDR2 SNEGSKA (reference sequence). The CDR3 runs 17 residues. V was pared by 0 bases and J by 1 base, with 5 bases of the junction left unmatched. This clonotype was seen a handful of times. This sample's time point: newly diagnosed GD, antithyroid drugs for less than 3 months. Extracted RNA from PBMCs served as the source of the TCR library. Another study also made use of these data, one on T cells in Graves' hyperthyroidism and ophthalmopathy. That paper notes: The blood repertoire included most of the expanded thyroid clonotypes above 0.001.

The source of this sequence is a man aged 35 to 55 with Graves disease. V gene TRBV20-1 combines with J gene TRBJ2-2; the match to TRBD2 covers 10 bases. The input for sequencing was peripheral blood mononuclear cells (PBMCs), taken at new diagnosis, from a patient treated with antithyroid drugs. CDR3 loop: CSARDPRTSGNTGELFF. The CDR3 bases are TGCAGTGCTAGAGACCCGCGGACTAGCGGGAACACCGGGGAGCTGTTTTTT.